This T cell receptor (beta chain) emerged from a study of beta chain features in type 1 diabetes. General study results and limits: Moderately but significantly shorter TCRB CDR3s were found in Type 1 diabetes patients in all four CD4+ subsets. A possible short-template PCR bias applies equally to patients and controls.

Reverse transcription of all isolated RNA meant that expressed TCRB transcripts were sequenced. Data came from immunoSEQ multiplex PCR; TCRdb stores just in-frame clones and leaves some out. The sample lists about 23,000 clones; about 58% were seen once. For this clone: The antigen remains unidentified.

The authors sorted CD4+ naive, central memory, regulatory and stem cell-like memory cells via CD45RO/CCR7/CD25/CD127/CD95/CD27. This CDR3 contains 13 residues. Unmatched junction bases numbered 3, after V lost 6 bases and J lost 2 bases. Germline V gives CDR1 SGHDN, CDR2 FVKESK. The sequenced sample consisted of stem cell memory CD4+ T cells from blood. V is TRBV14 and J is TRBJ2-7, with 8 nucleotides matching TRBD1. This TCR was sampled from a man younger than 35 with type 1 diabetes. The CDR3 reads CASRGQGTYEQYF. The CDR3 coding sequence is TGTGCCAGCAGAGGACAGGGAACCTACGAGCAGTACTTC.